A selection of T cell receptor beta chains follows, all from one sample in a study of blood T cells in healthy people across ages. TCRdb re-analysed the 5' RACE reads in MiXCR, keeping a single row per CDR3 protein. The table records about 1.6 million distinct CDR3 sequences, 30% to 35% of them present only once. Sample: blood. These receptors were obtained from a woman aged 25-40 years in good health. Both conserved end residues are part of each CDR3. A D gene is named only where the DNA matches it firmly. Size values are once, few and many counts, or a class for expanded clones, and some rows have none.

v_gene	j_gene	len	d_gene	abundance	CDR3aa	CDR3nt
TRBV27	TRBJ2-7	13	TRBD1	many	CASSLAGGYEQYF	TGTGCCAGCAGCTTAGCAGGGGGCTACGAGCAGTACTTC
TRBV2	TRBJ2-1	16	TRBD2	few	CASRGLAGTSYNEQFF	TGTGCCAGCAGGGGACTAGCGGGGACATCCTACAATGAGCAGTTCTTC
TRBV20-1	TRBJ1-1	17	.	.	CSARDRTSGTMNTEAFF	TGCAGTGCTAGAGATCGTACATCGGGCACCATGAACACTGAAGCTTTCTTT
TRBV7-9	TRBJ2-3	16	.	few	CASSLGWDLGTDTQYF	TGTGCCAGCAGTTTAGGGTGGGATTTGGGCACAGATACGCAGTATTTT
TRBV25-1	TRBJ2-1	16	TRBD1	.	CASSVRQGEVNNEQFF	TGTGCCAGCAGTGTCCGACAGGGAGAGGTTAACAATGAGCAGTTCTTC
TRBV9	TRBJ1-2	12	.	.	CASNVDNYGYTF	TGTGCCAGCAACGTAGATAACTATGGCTACACCTTC
TRBV27	TRBJ2-3	17	.	few	CASSLSVTERYTDTQYF	TGTGCCAGCAGTTTATCAGTGACAGAGAGATACACAGATACGCAGTATTTT
TRBV28	TRBJ1-6	14	.	.	CASSLGLMLSPLHF	TGTGCCAGCAGTTTAGGGTTGATGTTATCACCCCTCCACTTT
TRBV6-5	TRBJ2-5	15	.	few	CASSSLRAFEETQYF	TGTGCCAGCAGTTCTCTGCGGGCGTTTGAAGAGACCCAGTACTTC
TRBV3-1	TRBJ1-1	14	.	once	CASSHNRLNTEAFF	TGTGCCAGCAGCCACAACAGATTGAACACTGAAGCTTTCTTT
TRBV6-1	TRBJ1-1	16	.	.	CASSEAGRHPNTEAFF	TGTGCCAGCAGTGAAGCAGGGCGGCACCCGAACACTGAAGCTTTCTTT
TRBV30	TRBJ2-7	13	.	few	CAWSGGYGYEQYF	TGTGCCTGGAGTGGGGGGTACGGATACGAGCAGTACTTC
TRBV15	TRBJ1-5	14	.	.	CATSRVGGGQPQHF	TGTGCCACCAGCAGAGTAGGGGGTGGGCAGCCCCAGCATTTT
TRBV20-1	TRBJ2-7	12	TRBD1	many	CSATGTGYEQYF	TGCAGTGCTACCGGGACAGGCTACGAGCAGTACTTC
TRBV29-1	TRBJ2-3	16	TRBD2	.	CSSLGLAGGFVDTQYF	TGCAGCTCACTCGGACTAGCGGGGGGGTTCGTAGATACGCAGTATTTT
TRBV27	TRBJ1-6	15	TRBD1	few	CASSYEGANNSPLHF	TGTGCCAGCAGTTATGAGGGGGCTAATAATTCACCCCTCCACTTT
TRBV3-1	TRBJ1-1	13	.	few	CASGLRGNTEAFF	TGTGCCAGCGGACTTCGGGGGAACACTGAAGCTTTCTTT
TRBV15	TRBJ1-2	17	TRBD1	few	CATSRAFSPTGERGYTF	TGTGCCACCAGCAGAGCTTTCTCTCCGACAGGGGAGAGGGGCTACACCTTC
TRBV12-3/TRBV12-4	TRBJ2-5	15	.	once	CASSLARKGLDEQYF	TGTGCCAGCAGTTTAGCGCGAAAAGGGCTCGATGAGCAGTACTTC
TRBV15	TRBJ1-2	13	.	.	CATSRDFARGYTF	TGTGCCACCAGCAGAGATTTTGCCAGGGGCTACACCTTC
TRBV11-1	TRBJ1-1	16	TRBD1	few	CASSFEPGQGNTEAFF	TGTGCCAGCAGCTTCGAACCGGGACAGGGGAACACTGAAGCTTTCTTT
TRBV5-1	TRBJ1-6	14	TRBD1	once	CASRQGQGDSPLHF	TGCGCCAGCAGACAAGGACAGGGAGATTCACCCCTCCACTTT
TRBV7-2	TRBJ2-5	14	TRBD1	few	CASLRTGRLETQYF	TGTGCCAGCTTGCGGACAGGGAGGTTAGAGACCCAGTACTTC
TRBV6-6	TRBJ1-4	15	.	few	CASTSKGGAREKLFF	TGTGCCAGCACCTCCAAGGGGGGCGCGAGGGAAAAACTGTTTTTT